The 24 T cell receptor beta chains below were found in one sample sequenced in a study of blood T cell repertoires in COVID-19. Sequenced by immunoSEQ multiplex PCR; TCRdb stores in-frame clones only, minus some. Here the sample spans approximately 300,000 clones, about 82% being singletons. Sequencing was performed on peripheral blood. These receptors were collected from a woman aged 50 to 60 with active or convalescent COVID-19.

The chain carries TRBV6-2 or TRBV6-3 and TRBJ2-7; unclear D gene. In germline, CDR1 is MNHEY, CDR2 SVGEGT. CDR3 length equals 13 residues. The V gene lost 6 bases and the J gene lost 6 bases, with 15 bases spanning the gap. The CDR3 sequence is CASSRRVPGEQYF. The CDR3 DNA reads TGTGCCAGCAGCCGACGAGTTCCGGGCGAGCAGTACTTC.

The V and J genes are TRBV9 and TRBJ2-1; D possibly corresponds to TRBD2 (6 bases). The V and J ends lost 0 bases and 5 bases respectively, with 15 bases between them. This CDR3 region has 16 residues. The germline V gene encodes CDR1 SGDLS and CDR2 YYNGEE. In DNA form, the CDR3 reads TGTGCCAGCAGCGTAGACCCCCGGGGACTGAACAATGAGCAGTTCTTC. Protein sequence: CASSVDPRGLNNEQFF.

CDR3 loop: CASSLDGLAGAISNEQFF. The DNA of the CDR3 is TGTGCCAGCAGCTTAGATGGACTAGCGGGAGCCATTTCCAATGAGCAGTTCTTC. The V and J genes are TRBV11-3 and TRBJ2-1; 13 bases are shared with TRBD2. V was clipped by 0 bases and J by 6 bases; unmatched bases: 8. This CDR3 is built from 18 residues. Looked up from germline, CDR1 is SGHNT and CDR2 is YENEEA.

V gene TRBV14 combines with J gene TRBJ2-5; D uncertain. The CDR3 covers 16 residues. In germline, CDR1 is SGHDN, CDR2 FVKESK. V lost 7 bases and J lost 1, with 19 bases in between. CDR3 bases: TGTGCCAGCATTTTCGGAACGAAGGAGACCCAAGAGACCCAGTACTTC. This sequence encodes CASIFGTKETQETQYF.

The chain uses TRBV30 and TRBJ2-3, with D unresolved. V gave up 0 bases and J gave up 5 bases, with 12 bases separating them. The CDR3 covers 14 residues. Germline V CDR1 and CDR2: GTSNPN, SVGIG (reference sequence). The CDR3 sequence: CAWSVGDGLDTQYF. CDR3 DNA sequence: TGTGCCTGGAGTGTCGGAGACGGCCTAGATACGCAGTATTTT. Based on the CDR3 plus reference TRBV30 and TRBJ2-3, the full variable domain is SQTIHQWPATLVQPVGSPLSLECTVEGTSNPNLYWYRQAAGRGLQLLFYSVGIGQISSEVPQNLSASRPQDRQFILSSKKLLLSDSGFYLCAWSVGDGLDTQYFGPGTRLTVL.

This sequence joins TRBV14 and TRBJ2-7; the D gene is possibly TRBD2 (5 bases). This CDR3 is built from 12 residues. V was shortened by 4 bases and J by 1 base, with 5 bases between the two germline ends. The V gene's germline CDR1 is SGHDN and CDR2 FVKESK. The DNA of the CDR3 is TGTGCCAGCAGCCCGGGGTCCTACGAGCAGTACTTC. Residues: CASSPGSYEQYF.

CDR3 DNA sequence: TGTGCCAGCAGCCCCCTAGCTTTAAGACCCTACGAGCAGTACTTC. Protein product: CASSPLALRPYEQYF. The chain couples TRBV6-5 to TRBJ2-7; D is possibly TRBD2 (5 bases). The CDR3 consists of 15 residues. Germline V gene lookup returns CDR1 MNHEY and CDR2 SVGAGI. Trimming stripped 6 bases from V and 2 bases from J, with 17 bases between.

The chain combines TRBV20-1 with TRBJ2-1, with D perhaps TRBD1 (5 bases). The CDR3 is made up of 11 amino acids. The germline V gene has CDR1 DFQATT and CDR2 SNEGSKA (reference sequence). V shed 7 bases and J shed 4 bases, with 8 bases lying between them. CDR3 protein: CSGRDYNEQFF. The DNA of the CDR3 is TGCAGTGGCAGGGATTACAATGAGCAGTTCTTC.

The CDR3 loop reads CASSPQANTEAFF. The CDR3 DNA follows: TGTGCCAGCTCACCACAAGCGAACACTGAAGCTTTCTTT. The rearrangement uses TRBV18 and TRBJ1-1; no firm D call. The germline gives CDR1 KGHSH, CDR2 LQKENI. The CDR3 covers 13 residues. Deletions cut 1 base from V and 1 base from J, with 4 bases between.

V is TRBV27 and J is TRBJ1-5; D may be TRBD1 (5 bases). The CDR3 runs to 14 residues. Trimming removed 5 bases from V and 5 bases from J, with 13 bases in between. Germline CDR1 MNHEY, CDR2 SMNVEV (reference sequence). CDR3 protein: CASSGQGGDQPQHF. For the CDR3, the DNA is TGTGCCAGCAGTGGTCAGGGTGGCGATCAGCCCCAGCATTTT.

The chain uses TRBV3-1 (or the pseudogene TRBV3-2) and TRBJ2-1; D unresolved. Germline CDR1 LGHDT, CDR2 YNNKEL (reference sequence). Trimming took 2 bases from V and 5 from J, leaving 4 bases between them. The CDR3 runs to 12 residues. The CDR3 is CASSQSDNEQFF. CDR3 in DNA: TGTGCCAGCAGCCAATCGGACAATGAGCAGTTCTTC.

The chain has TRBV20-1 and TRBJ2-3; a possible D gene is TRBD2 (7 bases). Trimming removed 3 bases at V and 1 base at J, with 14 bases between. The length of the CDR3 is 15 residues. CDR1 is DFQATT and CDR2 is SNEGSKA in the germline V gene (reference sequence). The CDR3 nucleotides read TGCAGTGCTAGTCTAGGGGGGGTCCGCACAGATACGCAGTATTTT. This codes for CSASLGGVRTDTQYF.

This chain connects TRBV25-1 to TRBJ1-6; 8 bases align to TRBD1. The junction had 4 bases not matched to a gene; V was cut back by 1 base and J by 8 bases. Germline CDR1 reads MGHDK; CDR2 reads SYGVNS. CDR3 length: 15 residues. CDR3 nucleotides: TGTGCCAGCAGTGAATTGGGGACAGGATATTCACCCCTCCACTTT. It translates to CASSELGTGYSPLHF.

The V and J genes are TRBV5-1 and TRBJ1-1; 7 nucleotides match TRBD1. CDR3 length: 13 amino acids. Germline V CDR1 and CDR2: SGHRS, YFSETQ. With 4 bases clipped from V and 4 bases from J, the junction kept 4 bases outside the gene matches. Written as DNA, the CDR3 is TGCGCCAGCAGCCTAGGGGGCTTCACTGAAGCTTTCTTT. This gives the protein CASSLGGFTEAFF. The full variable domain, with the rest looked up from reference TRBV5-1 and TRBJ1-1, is KAGVTQTPRYLIKTRGQQVTLSCSPISGHRSVSWYQQTPGQGLQFLFEYFSETQRNKGNFPGRFSGRQFSNSRSEMNVSTLELGDSALYLCASSLGGFTEAFFGQGTRLTVV.

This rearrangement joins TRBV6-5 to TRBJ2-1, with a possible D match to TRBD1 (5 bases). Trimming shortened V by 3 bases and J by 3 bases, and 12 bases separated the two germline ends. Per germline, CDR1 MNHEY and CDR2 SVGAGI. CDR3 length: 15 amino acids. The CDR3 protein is CASSYKGPHYNEQFF. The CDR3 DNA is TGTGCCAGCAGTTATAAGGGGCCTCACTACAATGAGCAGTTCTTC.

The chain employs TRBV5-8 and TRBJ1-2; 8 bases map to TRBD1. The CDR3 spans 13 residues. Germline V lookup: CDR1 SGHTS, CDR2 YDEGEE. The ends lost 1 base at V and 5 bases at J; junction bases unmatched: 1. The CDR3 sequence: CASSLWTGYGYTF. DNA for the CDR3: TGTGCCAGCAGCTTGTGGACAGGGTATGGCTACACCTTC.

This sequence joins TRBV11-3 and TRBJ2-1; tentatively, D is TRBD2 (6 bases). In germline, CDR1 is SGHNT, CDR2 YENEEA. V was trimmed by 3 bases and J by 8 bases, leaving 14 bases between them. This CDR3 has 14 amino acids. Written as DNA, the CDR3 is TGTGCCAGCAGCTTGGGCGGGAACCTGGATGAGCAGTTCTTC. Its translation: CASSLGGNLDEQFF.

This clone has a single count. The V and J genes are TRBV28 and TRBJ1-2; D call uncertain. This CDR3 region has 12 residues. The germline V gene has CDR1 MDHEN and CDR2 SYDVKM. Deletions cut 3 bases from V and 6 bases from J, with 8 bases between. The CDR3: CASSLLLDGYTF. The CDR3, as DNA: TGTGCCAGCAGTTTGTTACTAGATGGCTACACCTTC.

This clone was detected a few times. CDR3 amino acids: CASSPKDRGWGEQYF. DNA for the CDR3: TGTGCCAGCTCACCGAAGGACAGGGGTTGGGGCGAGCAGTACTTC. The chain recombines TRBV18 with TRBJ2-7; TRBD1 agrees at 9 bases. This CDR3 has 15 residues. CDR1 is KGHSH and CDR2 is LQKENI in the germline V gene. Losses at the gene ends were 3 bases for V and 6 bases for J; bases not matched to a gene: 9. Complete variable domain (other parts from reference TRBV18 and TRBJ2-7): NAGVMQNPRHLVRRRGQEARLRCSPMKGHSHVYWYRQLPEEGLKFMVYLQKENIIDESGMPKERFSAEFPKEGPSILRIQQVVRGDSAAYFCASSPKDRGWGEQYFGPGTRLTVT.

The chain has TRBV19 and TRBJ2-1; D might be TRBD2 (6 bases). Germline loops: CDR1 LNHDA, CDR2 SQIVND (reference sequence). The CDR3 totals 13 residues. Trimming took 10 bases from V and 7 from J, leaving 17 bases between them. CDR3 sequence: CATSVAEGNEQFF. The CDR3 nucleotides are TGTGCCACGAGCGTAGCGGAGGGGAATGAGCAGTTCTTC.

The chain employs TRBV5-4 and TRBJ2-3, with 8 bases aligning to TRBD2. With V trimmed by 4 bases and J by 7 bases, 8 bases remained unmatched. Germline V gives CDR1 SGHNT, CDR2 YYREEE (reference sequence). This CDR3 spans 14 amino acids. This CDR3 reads CASSGGLVQYTQYF. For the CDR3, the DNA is TGTGCCAGCAGCGGGGGACTAGTACAGTATACGCAGTATTTT.

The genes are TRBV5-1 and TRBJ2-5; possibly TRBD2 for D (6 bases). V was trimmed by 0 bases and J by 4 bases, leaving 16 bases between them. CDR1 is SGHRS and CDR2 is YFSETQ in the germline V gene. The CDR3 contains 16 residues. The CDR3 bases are TGCGCCAGCAGCTTGGTTCCGGGAGCGGCGGGAGAGACCCAGTACTTC. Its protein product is CASSLVPGAAGETQYF.

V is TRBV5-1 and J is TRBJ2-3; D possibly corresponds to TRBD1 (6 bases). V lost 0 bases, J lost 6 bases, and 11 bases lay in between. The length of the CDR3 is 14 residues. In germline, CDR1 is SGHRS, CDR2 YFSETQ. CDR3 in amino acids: CASSLGYRADTQYF. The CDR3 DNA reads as TGCGCCAGCAGCTTGGGTTACAGGGCGGATACGCAGTATTTT. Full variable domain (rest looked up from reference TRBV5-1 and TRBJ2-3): KAGVTQTPRYLIKTRGQQVTLSCSPISGHRSVSWYQQTPGQGLQFLFEYFSETQRNKGNFPGRFSGRQFSNSRSEMNVSTLELGDSALYLCASSLGYRADTQYFGPGTRLTVL.

The CDR3 spells CASSPPPRAAEQFF. The CDR3 DNA reads as TGTGCCAGCAGTCCACCCCCCAGGGCGGCGGAGCAGTTCTTC. The rearrangement uses TRBV6-2 or TRBV6-3 and TRBJ2-1; TRBD1 might be the D (5 bases). The CDR3 covers 14 residues. Germline V gene sequence: CDR1 MNHEY, CDR2 SVGEGT. V lost 5 bases and J lost 10, with 18 bases in between.